Listed below are T cell receptor beta chains from one sample, sequenced in a study of blood T cell repertoires in COVID-19. The data were produced by immunoSEQ multiplex PCR, yet TCRdb's version contains in-frame clones alone and is incomplete. The sample lists about 280,000 clones; roughly 80% were seen once. The sequenced sample consisted of PBMCs or T cells enriched from blood (not recorded which). The receptors stem from a man aged 40-50 years who had been exposed to COVID-19. Each CDR3 is given with its conserved first and last residue. A D gene is named only where the DNA matches it firmly. Part of the rows lack a size; the others show once, few, many or a class for expanded clones.

>NA|TRBV3-1/TRBV3-2|TRBJ1-2|TRBD1
CASSQAQGARGYTF
TGTGCCAGCAGCCAAGCCCAGGGGGCAAGAGGCTACACCTTC
>NA|TRBV10-1|TRBJ2-5|NA
CASSGQVGGTQYF
TGCGCCAGCAGTGGTCAAGTCGGTGGGACCCAGTACTTC
>NA|TRBV7-9|TRBJ2-7|TRBD2
CASSGVTSGSYEQYF
TGTGCCAGCAGCGGCGTGACTAGCGGGAGTTACGAGCAGTACTTC
>NA|TRBV2|TRBJ2-2|TRBD1
CASCRDRVAGELFF
TGTGCCAGTTGCCGGGACAGGGTTGCCGGGGAGCTGTTTTTT
>NA|TRBV11-2|TRBJ1-4|NA
CASSLEGGEKLFF
TGTGCCAGCAGCTTAGAGGGGGGGGAAAAACTGTTTTTT
>once|TRBV27|TRBJ2-7|TRBD1
CASPFYRTGLIYEQYF
TGTGCCAGCCCGTTTTACCGGACAGGCTTGATCTACGAGCAGTACTTC
>NA|TRBV5-4|TRBJ2-7|TRBD2
CASFPGGRGPYEQYF
TGTGCCAGCTTCCCGGGGGGGCGGGGGCCCTACGAGCAGTACTTC
>NA|TRBV4-1|TRBJ1-2|TRBD1
CASSQDYQGANYGYTF
TGCGCCAGCAGCCAAGATTATCAGGGGGCCAACTATGGCTACACCTTC
>NA|TRBV30|TRBJ1-1|TRBD1
CAWTVGQMNTEAFF
TGTGCCTGGACCGTGGGACAGATGAACACTGAAGCTTTCTTT
>NA|TRBV21-1|TRBJ2-4|NA
CASTNPCAQANIQYF
TGTGCCAGCACCAATCCCTGTGCCCAGGCGAACATTCAGTACTTC
>NA|TRBV24-1|TRBJ2-1|NA
CATSDLALGGSLDEQFF
TGTGCCACCAGTGATTTGGCCTTGGGGGGATCTTTAGATGAGCAGTTCTTC
>NA|TRBV10-2|TRBJ2-7|NA
CASSRAGDTYEQYF
TGCGCCAGCAGTCGAGCGGGCGATACCTACGAGCAGTACTTC
>once|TRBV29-1|TRBJ2-5|TRBD2
CSVLAGGGETQYF
TGCAGCGTCCTAGCGGGAGGGGGAGAGACCCAGTACTTC
>NA|TRBV25-1|TRBJ2-1|NA
CASSAVYRVNEQFF
TGTGCCAGCAGTGCCGTGTATCGAGTTAATGAGCAGTTCTTC
>once|TRBV7-4|TRBJ2-7|NA
CASSSEVFWSEQYF
TGTGCCAGCAGCTCCGAGGTTTTTTGGAGCGAGCAGTACTTC
>few|TRBV11-2|TRBJ2-1|NA
CASSFRGDSSYNEQFF
TGTGCCAGCAGCTTCCGCGGGGACAGCTCCTACAATGAGCAGTTCTTC
>NA|TRBV30|TRBJ1-5|NA
CAWSVGRGLFYQPQHF
TGTGCCTGGAGTGTAGGCAGGGGATTATTCTATCAGCCCCAGCATTTT
>NA|TRBV24-1|TRBJ2-3|NA
CATSDGTVDTQYF
TGTGCCACCAGTGACGGGACTGTTGATACGCAGTATTTT
>NA|TRBV21-1|TRBJ1-2|NA
CASSQGPGTVSLSGYTF
TGTGCCAGCAGCCAAGGACCCGGGACAGTAAGTTTGAGTGGCTACACCTTC
>NA|TRBV27|TRBJ2-3|NA
CASTLPKGDLTTDTQYF
TGTGCCAGCACTCTACCCAAGGGGGACCTAACCACAGATACGCAGTATTTT
>NA|TRBV6-5|TRBJ2-1|TRBD2
CASRTGTSGNEQFF
TGTGCCAGCAGAACCGGGACTAGCGGGAATGAGCAGTTCTTC
>NA|TRBV19|TRBJ1-2|NA
CASSIFQDGYTF
TGTGCCAGTAGTATATTTCAGGATGGCTACACCTTC
>NA|TRBV5-1|TRBJ2-1|TRBD2
CASTSGLASSYNKQFF
TGCGCCAGCACCTCGGGACTAGCGAGCTCCTACAATAAGCAGTTCTTC
>NA|TRBV25-1|TRBJ2-3|NA
CASSDVLRYF
TGTGCCAGCAGTGACGTTCTTCGGTATTTT